The 21 T cell receptor beta chains below were found in one sample sequenced in a study of OX40 agonist ivuxolimab in advanced cancers. Receptor libraries were prepared by the immunoSEQ multiplex PCR assay. Sourced from immuneACCESS, this table was stored by TCRdb with only in-frame sequences that have V and J called. A share of the clones is absent; for the studies checked, an unresolved V gene accounts for under half, and the remainder has no known explanation. This sample comprises 60,000 to 65,000 clones, roughly 89% of them detected only once. The ten largest account for 12% of the sample. The sequencing here drew on CD4+ or CD8+ T cells sorted from blood, taken in a trial of the OX40 agonist ivuxolimab. The receptor set was obtained from an adult with an advanced solid tumor such as melanoma, head and neck, liver or kidney cancer.

The chain employs TRBV11-2 and TRBJ2-5; the D is unclear. The CDR3 contains 12 residues. Germline V lookup: CDR1 SGHAT, CDR2 FQNNGV. Trimming removed 4 bases from V and 5 bases from J, with 8 bases in between. CDR3 sequence reads: CASSYFGETQYF. CDR3 sequence (DNA): TGTGCCAGCAGCTACTTCGGGGAGACCCAGTACTTC.

This clone was recorded a few times. The chain recombines TRBV6-1 with TRBJ1-3; D is unclear. From germline, CDR1 is MNHNS and CDR2 SASEGT. The CDR3 loop spans 18 amino acids. Trimming pared 1 base from V and 0 bases from J, leaving 16 bases between. The CDR3 is CASSEERAFWGSGNTIYF. The CDR3 DNA is TGTGCCAGCAGTGAAGAACGGGCCTTCTGGGGCTCTGGAAACACCATATATTTT.

The chain uses TRBV13 and TRBJ2-6; the D gene is possibly TRBD2 (5 bases). Germline V gene data show CDR1 as PRHDT and CDR2 as FYEKMQ (reference sequence). This CDR3 is built from 16 residues. V was shortened by 7 bases and J by 0 bases, with 13 bases between the two germline ends. CDR3 sequence (DNA): TGTGCCAGCATCGAGGGCATAAGCTCTGGGGCCAACGTCCTGACTTTC. Translated, it gives CASIEGISSGANVLTF.

The V gene is TRBV27, the J gene TRBJ2-1, with D possibly being TRBD2 (5 bases). Trimming stripped 4 bases from V and 3 bases from J, with 10 bases between. The CDR3 covers 14 residues. Per the germline V gene, CDR1 is MNHEY and CDR2 is SMNVEV (reference sequence). DNA of the CDR3: TGTGCCAGCAGTTCGGGGTCATACTACAATGAGCAGTTCTTC. Encoded protein: CASSSGSYYNEQFF.

This CDR3 reads CASSSGTGANTGELFF. CDR3 DNA sequence: TGTGCCAGCAGCTCGGGGACAGGGGCCAACACCGGGGAGCTGTTTTTT. The chain uses TRBV7-7 and TRBJ2-2; 10 nucleotides line up with TRBD1. V lost 4 bases, J lost 2 bases, and 4 bases stayed unmatched. The V gene's germline CDR1 is SSHAT and CDR2 FNYEAQ (reference sequence). The CDR3 covers 16 residues.

This chain links TRBV7-9 with TRBJ2-7, with D maybe TRBD2 (6 bases). This CDR3 is built from 16 residues. V was trimmed by 2 bases and J by 1 base, leaving 15 bases between them. From germline, CDR1 is SEHNR and CDR2 FQNEAQ (reference sequence). CDR3 nucleotide sequence: TGTGCCAGCAGCTTAACGGGGCTAGCGAAATCCTACGAGCAGTACTTC. It encodes CASSLTGLAKSYEQYF.

The chain links TRBV21-1 to TRBJ1-5; TRBD1 is the table's D call, not checked against the DNA. TRBV21-1 has pseudogene status. CDR3 size: 17 residues. In DNA, the CDR3 is TGTGCCAGCAGCAAAGGGCCCAACAGGGGGCTCCGTCAGCCCCAGCATTTT. Protein: CASSKGPNRGLRQPQHF.

With respect to this clone: Other nucleotide sequences from this sample produce the same CDR3. The chain has TRBV6-1 and TRBJ1-1; D is undetermined. The germline V and J ends were trimmed by 4 bases and 2 bases, with 5 bases remaining between them. CDR3 size: 12 residues. The germline V gene has CDR1 MNHNS and CDR2 SASEGT. CDR3 region: CASSVLNTEAFF. The CDR3 nucleotides read TGTGCCAGCAGTGTCTTAAACACTGAAGCTTTCTTT.

The chain is built from TRBV27 and TRBJ2-7; D is perhaps TRBD2 (6 bases). Per germline, CDR1 MNHEY and CDR2 SMNVEV (reference sequence). V gave up 3 bases and J gave up 1 base, with 16 bases separating them. The CDR3 spans 16 residues. CDR3: CASSFSSGGVSYEQYF. The CDR3 DNA follows: TGTGCCAGCAGTTTTAGTAGTGGCGGGGTATCCTACGAGCAGTACTTC.

This chain uses TRBV29-1 with TRBJ2-2, with unresolved D. Germline CDR1 SQVTM, CDR2 ANQGSEA. The CDR3 length is 12 residues. The V gene lost 7 bases and the J gene lost 2 bases, with 8 bases spanning the gap. CDR3 nucleotides: TGCAGCGCTCGCTCTAACACCGGGGAGCTGTTTTTT. Translated: CSARSNTGELFF.

This clone occurred once. The chain couples TRBV28 to TRBJ2-7; perhaps D is TRBD1 or TRBD2 (5 bases each). The CDR3 is 16 amino acids. The V gene lost 2 bases and the J gene lost 3 bases, with 17 bases spanning the gap. CDR1 and CDR2 from the germline V gene are MDHEN and SYDVKM. The CDR3: CASSLGPGTAFYEQYF. The CDR3, as DNA: TGTGCCAGCAGTTTAGGACCCGGGACCGCTTTCTACGAGCAGTACTTC.

The chain is built from TRBV4-1 and TRBJ1-5, with a tentative D call TRBD1 (6 bases). The V end was cut by 0 bases, the J end by 6 bases, with 12 bases between. This CDR3 comprises 15 residues. The germline V gene encodes CDR1 MGHRA and CDR2 YSYEKL. The CDR3, as DNA: TGCGCCAGCAGCCAAGAGGACAGTAGCGGTCAGCCCCAGCATTTT. Translated: CASSQEDSSGQPQHF.

The CDR3 bases are TGCGCCAGCAGCCAAGATTTACCAGGGCCCCAGTACTTC. Its translation is CASSQDLPGPQYF. V gene TRBV4-1 combines with J gene TRBJ2-5; tentatively, D is TRBD1 (5 bases). CDR3 length: 13 amino acids. Trimming stripped 0 bases from V and 9 bases from J, with 11 bases between. The germline CDR1 and CDR2 sequences are MGHRA and YSYEKL.

The V and J genes are TRBV27 and TRBJ2-1; no clear D gene. The CDR3 length is 14 residues. Looked up from germline, CDR1 is MNHEY and CDR2 is SMNVEV (reference sequence). V lost 5 bases to trimming and J lost 4 bases, with 12 bases between them. The CDR3: CASSQLKTYNEQFF. CDR3 bases: TGTGCCAGCAGTCAACTAAAGACGTACAATGAGCAGTTCTTC.

As to this clone: An end of the junction differs from the germline gene, which may be a read error. The J gene is TRBJ2-3, the V gene TRBV6-6; 7 bases map to TRBD1. CDR3 size: 15 residues. Germline V gene data show CDR1 as MNHNY and CDR2 as SVGAGI (reference sequence). Here the CDR3 reads CASSYYRGSTDTQYF. CDR3 nucleotide sequence: TGTGCCAGCAGCTACTACAGGGGAAGCACAGATACGCAGTATTTT.

The chain joins TRBV27 to TRBJ2-7; the match to TRBD1 covers 11 bases. V shed 5 bases, J shed 5 bases, and the junction held 5 bases outside the gene matches. CDR1 and CDR2 (germline): MNHEY, SMNVEV (reference sequence). This CDR3 region has 14 residues. The CDR3 sequence: CASSPGDRGDEQYF. The DNA of the CDR3 is TGTGCCAGCAGTCCTGGGGACAGGGGGGACGAGCAGTACTTC.

V and J are TRBV19 and TRBJ2-6; TRBD1 matches 8 bases. The germline CDR1 and CDR2 sequences are LNHDA and SQIVND (reference sequence). CDR3 length: 15 residues. V gave up 4 bases and J gave up 3 bases; unmatched junction bases: 2. As DNA, the CDR3 is TGTGCCAGTAGTACACAGGGGGTTGGGGCCAACGTCCTGACTTTC. Its protein product is CASSTQGVGANVLTF.

The sample holds one count of this clone. This rearrangement joins TRBV19 to TRBJ1-1; 7 nucleotides align to TRBD1. V dropped 4 bases and J dropped 1; count of bases not matched to a gene: 3. The CDR3 has 14 amino acids. The germline V gene encodes CDR1 LNHDA and CDR2 SQIVND (reference sequence). DNA for the CDR3: TGTGCCAGTAGTACAGGGGGTGGGAACACTGAAGCTTTCTTT. It encodes CASSTGGGNTEAFF.

The sample holds one count of this clone. The V gene is TRBV9, the J gene TRBJ1-2, with TRBD1 identical over 8 bases. Germline V CDR1 and CDR2: SGDLS, YYNGEE. V gave up 2 bases and J gave up 4 bases; unmatched junction bases: 7. The CDR3 runs 15 residues. CDR3 loop: CASSVDRVNSYGYTF. CDR3 sequence (DNA): TGTGCCAGCAGCGTGGACAGGGTTAATAGCTATGGCTACACCTTC.

This CDR3 is CASSILKAGGTDTQYF. The CDR3 DNA is TGTGCCAGCAGTATCCTAAAAGCGGGAGGCACAGATACGCAGTATTTT. The chain recombines TRBV7-8 with TRBJ2-3; the match to TRBD2 covers 8 bases. CDR1 SGHVS and CDR2 FQNEAQ come from the germline V gene. This CDR3 is built from 16 residues. V shed 6 bases and J 1 base; nucleotides not matched to a gene: 9.

V and J are TRBV5-4 and TRBJ1-1; 7 nucleotides line up with TRBD1. CDR1 is SGHNT, CDR2 YYREEE, per germline (reference sequence). The junction had 7 bases not matched to a gene; V was cut back by 0 bases and J by 8 bases. The CDR3 is made up of 14 amino acids. CDR3 DNA: TGTGCCAGCAGCTTGGGGCCCCGGGACAGCGAAGCTTTCTTT. This sequence encodes CASSLGPRDSEAFF.